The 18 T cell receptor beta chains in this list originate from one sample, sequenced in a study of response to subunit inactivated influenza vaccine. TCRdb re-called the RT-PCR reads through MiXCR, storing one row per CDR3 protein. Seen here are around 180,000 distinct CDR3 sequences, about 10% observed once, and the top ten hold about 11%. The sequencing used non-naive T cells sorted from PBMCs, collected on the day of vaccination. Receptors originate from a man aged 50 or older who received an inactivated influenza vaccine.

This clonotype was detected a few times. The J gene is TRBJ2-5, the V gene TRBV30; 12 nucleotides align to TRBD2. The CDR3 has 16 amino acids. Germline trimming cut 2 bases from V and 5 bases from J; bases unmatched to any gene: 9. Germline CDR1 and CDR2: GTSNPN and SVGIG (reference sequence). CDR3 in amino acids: CAWSQRLAGVRETQYF. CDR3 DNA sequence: TGTGCCTGGAGTCAGCGACTAGCGGGAGTTAGGGAGACCCAGTACTTC. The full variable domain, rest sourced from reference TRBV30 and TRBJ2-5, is SQTIHQWPATLVQPVGSPLSLECTVEGTSNPNLYWYRQAAGRGLQLLFYSVGIGQISSEVPQNLSASRPQDRQFILSSKKLLLSDSGFYLCAWSQRLAGVRETQYFGPGTRLLVL.

CDR3 in DNA: TGTGCCAGCCAGGGACAGGGAGGCGGCGGTTCACCCCTCCACTTT. It codes for CASQGQGGGGSPLHF. The V call is TRBV6-2 or TRBV6-3, the J call TRBJ1-6, with TRBD1 matching 9 bases. CDR1 is MNHEY and CDR2 is SVGEGT in the germline V gene. J was trimmed by 9 bases and V by 8 bases; bases with no gene match: 11. This CDR3 comprises 15 residues.

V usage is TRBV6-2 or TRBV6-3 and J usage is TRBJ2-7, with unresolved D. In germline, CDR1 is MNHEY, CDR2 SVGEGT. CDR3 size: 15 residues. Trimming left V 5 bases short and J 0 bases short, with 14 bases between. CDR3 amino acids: CASSDRTLISYEQYF. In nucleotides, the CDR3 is TGTGCCAGCAGTGATCGAACACTCATCTCCTACGAGCAGTACTTC.

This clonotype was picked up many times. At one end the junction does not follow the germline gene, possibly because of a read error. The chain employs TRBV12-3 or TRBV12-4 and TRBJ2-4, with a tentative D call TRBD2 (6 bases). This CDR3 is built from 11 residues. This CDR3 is CASSSLAAGNF. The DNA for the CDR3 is TGTGCCAGCAGTTCGCTAGCTGCGGGGAACTTC.

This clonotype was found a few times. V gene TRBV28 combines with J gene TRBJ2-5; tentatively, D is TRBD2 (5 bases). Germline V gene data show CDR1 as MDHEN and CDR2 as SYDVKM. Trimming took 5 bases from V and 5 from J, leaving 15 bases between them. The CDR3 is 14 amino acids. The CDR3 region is CASSPSYSGETQYF. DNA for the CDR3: TGTGCCAGCAGTCCGAGTTACTCGGGGGAGACCCAGTACTTC.

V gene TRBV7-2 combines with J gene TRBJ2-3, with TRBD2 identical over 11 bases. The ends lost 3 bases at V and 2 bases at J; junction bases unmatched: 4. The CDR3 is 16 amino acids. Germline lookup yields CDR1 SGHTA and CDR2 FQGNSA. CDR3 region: CASSFTSGSLTDTQYF. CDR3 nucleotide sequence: TGTGCCAGCAGCTTCACTAGCGGGAGCCTCACAGATACGCAGTATTTT.

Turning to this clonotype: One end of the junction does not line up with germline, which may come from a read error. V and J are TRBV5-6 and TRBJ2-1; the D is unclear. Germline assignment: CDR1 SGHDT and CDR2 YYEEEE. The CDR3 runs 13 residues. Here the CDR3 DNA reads TGTGCCATCAGCCCCGGGCTGGTGAATGAGCAGTTCTTC. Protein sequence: CAISPGLVNEQFF.

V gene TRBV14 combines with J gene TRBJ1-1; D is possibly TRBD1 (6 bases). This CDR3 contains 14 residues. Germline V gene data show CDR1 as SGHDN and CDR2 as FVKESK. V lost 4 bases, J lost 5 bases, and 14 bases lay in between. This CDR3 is CASSPQIQGTEAFF. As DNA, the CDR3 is TGTGCCAGCAGCCCTCAAATACAGGGTACTGAAGCTTTCTTT.

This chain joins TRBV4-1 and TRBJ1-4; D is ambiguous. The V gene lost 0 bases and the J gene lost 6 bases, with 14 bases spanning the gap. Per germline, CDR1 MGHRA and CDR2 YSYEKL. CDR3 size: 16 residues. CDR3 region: CASSQDRRDLYEKLFF. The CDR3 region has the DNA TGCGCCAGCAGCCAAGATCGAAGAGACCTCTATGAAAAACTGTTTTTT.

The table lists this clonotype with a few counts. The CDR3 here is CASSQDMTSRHNEQFF. The CDR3 nucleotides are TGTGCCAGCAGCCAAGATATGACTAGTAGGCACAATGAGCAGTTCTTC. This chain uses TRBV3-1 with TRBJ2-1; perhaps TRBD2 as D (6 bases). V lost 0 bases and J lost 5, with 14 bases in between. The CDR3 covers 16 residues. Germline lookup yields CDR1 LGHDT and CDR2 YNNKEL (reference sequence).

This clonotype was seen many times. CDR3 protein: CASSLGARGQGETQYF. CDR3 DNA sequence: TGTGCCAGCAGTTTAGGTGCCCGGGGGCAAGGGGAGACCCAGTACTTC. The V gene is TRBV12-3 or TRBV12-4, the J gene TRBJ2-5; D assignment may be TRBD1 or TRBD2 (6 bases each). With 1 base removed from V and 5 bases from J, the gap between germline ends came to 17 bases. This CDR3 spans 16 amino acids.

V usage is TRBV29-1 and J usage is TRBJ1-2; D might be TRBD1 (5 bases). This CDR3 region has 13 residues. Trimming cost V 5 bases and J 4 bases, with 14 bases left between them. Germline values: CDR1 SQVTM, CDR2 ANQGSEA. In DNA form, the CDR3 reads TGCAGCGTTACCTGGGGGGGAGGCTATGGCTACACCTTC. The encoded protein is CSVTWGGGYGYTF.

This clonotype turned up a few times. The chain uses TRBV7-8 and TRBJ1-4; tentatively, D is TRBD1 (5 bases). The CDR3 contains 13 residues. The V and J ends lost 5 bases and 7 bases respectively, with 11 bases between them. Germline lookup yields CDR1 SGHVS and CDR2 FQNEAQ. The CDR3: CASSAGMGEKLFF. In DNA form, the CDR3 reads TGTGCCAGCAGCGCAGGGATGGGTGAAAAACTGTTTTTT. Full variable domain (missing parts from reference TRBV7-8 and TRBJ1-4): GAGVSQSPRYKVAKRGQDVALRCDPISGHVSLFWYQQALGQGPEFLTYFQNEAQLDKSGLPSDRFFAERPEGSVSTLKIQRTQQEDSAVYLCASSAGMGEKLFFGSGTQLSVL.

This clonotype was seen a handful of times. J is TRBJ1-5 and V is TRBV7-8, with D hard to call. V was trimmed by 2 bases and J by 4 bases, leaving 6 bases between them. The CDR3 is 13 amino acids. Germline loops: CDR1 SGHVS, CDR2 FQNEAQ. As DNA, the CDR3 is TGTGCCAGCAGCTTAAGACCGAATCAGCCCCAGCATTTT. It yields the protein CASSLRPNQPQHF.

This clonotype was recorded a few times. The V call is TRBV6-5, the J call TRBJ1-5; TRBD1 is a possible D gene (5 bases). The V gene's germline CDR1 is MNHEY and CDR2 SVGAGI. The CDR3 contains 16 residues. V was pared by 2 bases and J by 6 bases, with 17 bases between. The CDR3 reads CASSYQTGTRGQPQHF. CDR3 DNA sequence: TGTGCCAGCAGTTACCAGACCGGGACTAGAGGTCAGCCCCAGCATTTT.

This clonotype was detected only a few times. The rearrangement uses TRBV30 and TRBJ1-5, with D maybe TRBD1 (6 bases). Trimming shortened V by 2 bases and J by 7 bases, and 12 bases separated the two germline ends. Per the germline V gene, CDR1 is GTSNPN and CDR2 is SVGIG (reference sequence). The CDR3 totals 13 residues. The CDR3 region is CAWSTRGTQPQHF. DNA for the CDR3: TGTGCCTGGAGTACCAGGGGTACCCAGCCCCAGCATTTT.

The CDR3 sequence: CASSMGQDTGELFF. The CDR3 DNA reads TGTGCCAGCAGCATGGGACAGGACACCGGGGAGCTGTTTTTT. The chain joins TRBV7-8 to TRBJ2-2, with 8 bases lining up with TRBD1. V was pared by 5 bases and J by 3 bases, with 2 bases of the junction left unmatched. The CDR3 is 14 residues long. Germline CDR1 reads SGHVS; CDR2 reads FQNEAQ. Looking up the rest from reference TRBV7-8 and TRBJ2-2 gives the full variable domain: GAGVSQSPRYKVAKRGQDVALRCDPISGHVSLFWYQQALGQGPEFLTYFQNEAQLDKSGLPSDRFFAERPEGSVSTLKIQRTQQEDSAVYLCASSMGQDTGELFFGEGSRLTVL.

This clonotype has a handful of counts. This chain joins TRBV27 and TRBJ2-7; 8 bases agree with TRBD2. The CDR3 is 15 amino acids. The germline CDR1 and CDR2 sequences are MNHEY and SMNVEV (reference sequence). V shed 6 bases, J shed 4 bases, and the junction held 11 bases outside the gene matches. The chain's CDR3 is CASSSGTRGTYEQYF. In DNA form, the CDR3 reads TGTGCCAGCAGCAGCGGGACTAGGGGCACATACGAGCAGTACTTC.